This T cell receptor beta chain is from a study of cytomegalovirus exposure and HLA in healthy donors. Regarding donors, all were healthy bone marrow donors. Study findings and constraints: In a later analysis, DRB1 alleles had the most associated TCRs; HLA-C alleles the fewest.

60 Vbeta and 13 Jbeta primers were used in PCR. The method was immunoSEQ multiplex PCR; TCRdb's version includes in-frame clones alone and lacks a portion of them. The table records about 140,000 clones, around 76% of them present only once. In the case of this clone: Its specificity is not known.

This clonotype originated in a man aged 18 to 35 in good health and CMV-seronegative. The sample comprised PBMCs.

The DNA for the CDR3 is TGCGCCAGCAGCTTGTCGGGACAGGGGGCCTACGAGCAGTACTTC. It translates to CASSLSGQGAYEQYF. V usage is TRBV5-1 and J usage is TRBJ2-7; TRBD1 aligns across 11 bases. The CDR3 spans 15 residues. With V trimmed by 1 base and J by 2 bases, 2 bases remained unmatched. Looked up from germline, CDR1 is SGHRS and CDR2 is YFSETQ.